The T cell receptor (beta chain) described here comes from a study of radiotherapy plus CTLA-4 blockade in lung cancer. Assay: immunoSEQ multiplex PCR; the TCRdb copy retains only in-frame clones and omits some. The sample carries about 73,000 clones, over 75% recorded once. The CDR3 runs 16 residues. Germline CDR1 reads MDHEN; CDR2 reads SYDVKM. V lost 5 bases and J lost 3; bases outside the gene matches: 9. CTLA-4 blockade with ipilimumab, together with focal radiation, was given to patients with chemo-refractory metastatic non-small-cell lung cancer. The chain employs TRBV28 and TRBJ2-1, with 8 bases lining up with TRBD2. Sequenced material: peripheral blood, taken from a patient treated with radiotherapy plus ipilimumab. The TCR originated in a human donor with non-small cell lung cancer that progressed on radiotherapy plus ipilimumab. The CDR3 sequence: CASSPLNGRVYNEQFF. DNA of the CDR3: TGTGCCAGCAGTCCTCTGAACGGGAGGGTCTACAATGAGCAGTTCTTC.